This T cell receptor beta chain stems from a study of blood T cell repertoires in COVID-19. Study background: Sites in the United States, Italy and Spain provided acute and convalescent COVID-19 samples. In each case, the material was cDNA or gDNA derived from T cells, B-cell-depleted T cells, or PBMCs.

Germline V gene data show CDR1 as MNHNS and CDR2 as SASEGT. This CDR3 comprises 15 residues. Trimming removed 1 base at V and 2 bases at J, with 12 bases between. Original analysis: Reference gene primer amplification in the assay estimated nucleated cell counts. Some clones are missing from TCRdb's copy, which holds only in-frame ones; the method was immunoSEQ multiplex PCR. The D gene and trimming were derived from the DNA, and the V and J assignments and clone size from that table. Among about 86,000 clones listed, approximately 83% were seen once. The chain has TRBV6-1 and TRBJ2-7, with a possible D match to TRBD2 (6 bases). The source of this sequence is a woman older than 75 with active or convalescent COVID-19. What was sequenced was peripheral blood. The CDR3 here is CASSEGRRDPYEQYF. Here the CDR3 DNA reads TGTGCCAGCAGTGAAGGCAGGAGGGACCCCTACGAGCAGTACTTC.